The T cell receptor (beta chain) described here comes from a study of blood T cell repertoires in COVID-19. Turning to the study itself: Italy, Spain and the United States were the sources of the convalescent and acute COVID-19 samples.

The CDR3 spans 16 residues. V lost 0 bases and J 11 bases, leaving 23 bases between the germline ends. Looked up from germline, CDR1 is SGHRS and CDR2 is YFSETQ. Per the authors' pipeline: Quantification of nucleated cells was approximated via reference gene primer amplification. Generated by immunoSEQ multiplex PCR, the TCRdb table keeps only in-frame clones and is missing some. The V and J calls and clone size are taken from that table; D and trimming were inferred from the DNA. This table has around 230,000 clones, about four fifths appearing once. The chain combines TRBV5-1 with TRBJ1-1; D unresolved. The sequence was obtained from a woman in her 40s with active or convalescent COVID-19. The specimen was peripheral blood. The CDR3 here is CASSLVVGRVPGYAFF. CDR3 nucleotides: TGCGCCAGCAGCTTGGTTGTAGGCCGTGTTCCCGGGTATGCTTTCTTT.